This TCR beta chain was sequenced in a study of shared clonotypes between healthy human individuals. Study-wide context: Ranging from 18 to 49 in age, donors were two women and three men.

Each replicate PCR on the sorted subsets used about 220 ng DNA (approximately 33,000 T cell genomes). The method was immunoSEQ multiplex PCR; TCRdb's version includes in-frame clones alone and lacks a portion of them. Of around 1.9 million clones detected, approximately 94% appear once; the ten largest clones hold roughly 1.7%. Cells designated naive CD8 were CD45RO-negative and were positively selected for CCR7, with terminally differentiated effector memory CD45RA+ cells excluded. This CDR3 region has 14 residues. CDR1 and CDR2 from the germline V gene are SGHDN and FVKESK. The trim removed 4 bases at V and 5 bases at J, leaving 7 bases unmatched.

The source material was naive CD8+ T cells from PBMCs. V usage is TRBV14 and J usage is TRBJ1-1; TRBD1 agrees at 7 bases. The sequence came from a man younger than 35 in good health. Some clones in this sample may be carry-over from other donors' samples. The CDR3 loop is CASSPEQGSTEAFF. The CDR3 DNA sequence: TGTGCCAGCAGCCCGGAACAGGGGAGTACTGAAGCTTTCTTT.